This TCR beta chain was identified in a study of cytomegalovirus exposure and HLA in healthy donors. Overall study results and limits: High sensitivity and specificity were reportedly achieved when the classifier diagnosed cytomegalovirus status. Despite most TCR sequences being rare, some public TCRs occurred in many donors.

Assay: immunoSEQ multiplex PCR; the TCRdb copy retains only in-frame clones and omits some. Of 150,000 to 200,000 clones in the sample, approximately 84% were seen once. In germline, CDR1 is SGHRS, CDR2 YFSETQ. The V and J ends lost 5 bases and 8 bases, in that order; junction bases with no gene match: 4. The CDR3 is 14 amino acids. Turning to this clone: Its antigen is not known.

The V gene is TRBV5-1, the J gene TRBJ1-4; 12 nucleotides line up with TRBD1. This sequence was found in a man younger than 45 in good health and CMV-seropositive. Source material: PBMCs. The CDR3, as DNA: TGCGCCAGCAGTTCCGGGACAGGGGGCGAAAAACTGTTTTTT. Translation: CASSSGTGGEKLFF. Together with reference TRBV5-1 and TRBJ1-4, the CDR3 gives the full variable domain: KAGVTQTPRYLIKTRGQQVTLSCSPISGHRSVSWYQQTPGQGLQFLFEYFSETQRNKGNFPGRFSGRQFSNSRSEMNVSTLELGDSALYLCASSSGTGGEKLFFGSGTQLSVL.